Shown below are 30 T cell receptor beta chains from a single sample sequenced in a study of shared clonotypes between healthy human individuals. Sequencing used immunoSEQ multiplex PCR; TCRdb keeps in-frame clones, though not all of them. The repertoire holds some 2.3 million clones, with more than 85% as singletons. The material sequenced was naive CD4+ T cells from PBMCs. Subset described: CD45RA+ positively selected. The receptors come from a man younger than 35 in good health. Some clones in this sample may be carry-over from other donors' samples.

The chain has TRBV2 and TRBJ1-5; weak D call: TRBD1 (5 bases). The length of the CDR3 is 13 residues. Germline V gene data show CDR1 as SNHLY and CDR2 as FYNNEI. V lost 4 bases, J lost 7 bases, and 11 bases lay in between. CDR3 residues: CASSGGVLQPQHF. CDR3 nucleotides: TGTGCCAGCAGTGGAGGGGTATTACAGCCCCAGCATTTT.

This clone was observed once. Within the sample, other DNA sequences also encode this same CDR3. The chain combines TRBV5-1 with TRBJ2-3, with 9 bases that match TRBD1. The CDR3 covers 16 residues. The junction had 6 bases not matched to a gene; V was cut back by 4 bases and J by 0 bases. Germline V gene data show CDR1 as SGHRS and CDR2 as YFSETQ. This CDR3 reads CASSLGQGPSTDTQYF. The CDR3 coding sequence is TGCGCCAGCAGCCTGGGACAGGGTCCGAGCACAGATACGCAGTATTTT.

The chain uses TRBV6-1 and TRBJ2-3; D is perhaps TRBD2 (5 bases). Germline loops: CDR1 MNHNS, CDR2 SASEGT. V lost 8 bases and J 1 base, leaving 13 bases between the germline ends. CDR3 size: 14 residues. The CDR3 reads CASGFLEGTDTQYF. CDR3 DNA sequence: TGTGCCAGCGGGTTCCTGGAGGGCACAGATACGCAGTATTTT.

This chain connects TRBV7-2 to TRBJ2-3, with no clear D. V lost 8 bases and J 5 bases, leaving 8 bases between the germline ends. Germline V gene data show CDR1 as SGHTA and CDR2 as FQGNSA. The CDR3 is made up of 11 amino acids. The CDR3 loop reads CASGPGDTQYF. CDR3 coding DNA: TGTGCCAGCGGTCCGGGAGATACGCAGTATTTT.

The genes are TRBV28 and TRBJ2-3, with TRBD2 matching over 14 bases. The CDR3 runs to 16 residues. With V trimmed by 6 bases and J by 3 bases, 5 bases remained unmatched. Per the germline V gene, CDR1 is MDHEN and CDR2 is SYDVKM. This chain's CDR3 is CASSAWTSGRTDTQYF. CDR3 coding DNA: TGTGCCAGCAGCGCCTGGACTAGCGGGAGGACAGATACGCAGTATTTT.

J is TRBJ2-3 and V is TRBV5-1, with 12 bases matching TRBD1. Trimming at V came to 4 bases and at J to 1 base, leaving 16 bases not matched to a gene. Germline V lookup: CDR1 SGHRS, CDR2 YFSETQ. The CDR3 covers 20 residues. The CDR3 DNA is TGCGCCAGCAGCGCCACCGGGACAGGGGGCCTTCCTGGGGGCACAGATACGCAGTATTTT. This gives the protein CASSATGTGGLPGGTDTQYF.

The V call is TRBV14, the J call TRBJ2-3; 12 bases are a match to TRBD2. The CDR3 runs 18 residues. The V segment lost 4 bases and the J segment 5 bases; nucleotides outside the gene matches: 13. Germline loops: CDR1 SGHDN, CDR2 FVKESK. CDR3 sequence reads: CASSPGTSGRFRGDTQYF. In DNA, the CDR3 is TGTGCCAGCAGCCCGGGAACTAGCGGGAGGTTCCGTGGAGATACGCAGTATTTT.

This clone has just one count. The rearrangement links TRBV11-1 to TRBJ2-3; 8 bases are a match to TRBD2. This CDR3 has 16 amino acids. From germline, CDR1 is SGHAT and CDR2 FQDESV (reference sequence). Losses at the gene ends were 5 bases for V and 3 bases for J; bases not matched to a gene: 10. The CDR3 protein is CASSDDWGLGTDTQYF. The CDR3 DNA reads TGTGCCAGCAGCGACGACTGGGGACTAGGTACAGATACGCAGTATTTT.

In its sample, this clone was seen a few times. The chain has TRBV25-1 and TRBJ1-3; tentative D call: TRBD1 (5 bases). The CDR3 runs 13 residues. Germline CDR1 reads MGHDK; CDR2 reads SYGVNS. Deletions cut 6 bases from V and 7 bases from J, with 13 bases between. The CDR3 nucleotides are TGTGCCAGCAGCCCCTATGGGGGGAACACCATATATTTT. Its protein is CASSPYGGNTIYF.

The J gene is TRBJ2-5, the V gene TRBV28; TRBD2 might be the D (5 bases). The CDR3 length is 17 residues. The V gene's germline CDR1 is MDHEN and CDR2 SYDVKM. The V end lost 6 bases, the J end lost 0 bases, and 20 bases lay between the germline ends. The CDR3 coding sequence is TGTGCCAGCAGCGTCTTGGAGGTAATAAAAAACCAAGAGACCCAGTACTTC. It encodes CASSVLEVIKNQETQYF. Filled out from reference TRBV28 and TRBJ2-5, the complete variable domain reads DVKVTQSSRYLVKRTGEKVFLECVQDMDHENMFWYRQDPGLGLRLIYFSYDVKMKEKGDIPEGYSVSREKKERFSLILESASTNQTSMYLCASSVLEVIKNQETQYFGPGTRLLVL.

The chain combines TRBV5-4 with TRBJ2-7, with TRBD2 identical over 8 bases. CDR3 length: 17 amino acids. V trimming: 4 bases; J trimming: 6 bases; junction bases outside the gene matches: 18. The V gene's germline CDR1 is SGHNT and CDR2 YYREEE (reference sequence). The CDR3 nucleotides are TGTGCCAGCAGCCCTACTAGCGGCCCGGTCTCCCCGAGCGAGCAGTACTTC. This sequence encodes CASSPTSGPVSPSEQYF.

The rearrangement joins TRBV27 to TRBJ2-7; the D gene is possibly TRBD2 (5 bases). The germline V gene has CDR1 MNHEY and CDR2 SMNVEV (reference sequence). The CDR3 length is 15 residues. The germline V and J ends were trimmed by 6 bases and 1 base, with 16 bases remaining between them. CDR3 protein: CASSRAGSLSYEQYF. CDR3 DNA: TGTGCCAGCAGCCGGGCGGGCAGTCTATCCTACGAGCAGTACTTC.

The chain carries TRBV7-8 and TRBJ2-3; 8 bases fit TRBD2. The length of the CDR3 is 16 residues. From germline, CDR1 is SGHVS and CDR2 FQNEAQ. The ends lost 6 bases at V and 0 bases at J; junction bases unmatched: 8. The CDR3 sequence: CASSYKRETSTDTQYF. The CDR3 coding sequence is TGTGCCAGCAGTTATAAGCGGGAGACGAGCACAGATACGCAGTATTTT.

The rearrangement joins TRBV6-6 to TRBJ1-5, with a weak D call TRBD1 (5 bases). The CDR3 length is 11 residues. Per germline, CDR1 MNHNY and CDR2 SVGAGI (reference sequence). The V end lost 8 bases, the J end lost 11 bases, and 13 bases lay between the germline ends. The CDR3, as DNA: TGTGCCAGCCAAGACCAGGGAACCCAGCATTTT. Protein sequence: CASQDQGTQHF.

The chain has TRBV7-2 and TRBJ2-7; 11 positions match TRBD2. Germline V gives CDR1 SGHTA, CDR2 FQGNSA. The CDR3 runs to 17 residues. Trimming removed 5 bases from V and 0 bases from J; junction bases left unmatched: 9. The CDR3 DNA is TGTGCCAGCAGCATTTCCGGGACTAGCGGCAACTCCTACGAGCAGTACTTC. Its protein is CASSISGTSGNSYEQYF.

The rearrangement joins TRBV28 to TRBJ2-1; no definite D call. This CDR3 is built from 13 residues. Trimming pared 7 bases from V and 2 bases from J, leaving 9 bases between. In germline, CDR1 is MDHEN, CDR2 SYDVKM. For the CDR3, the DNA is TGTGCCAGCATTGCGGTACCCTACAATGAGCAGTTCTTC. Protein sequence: CASIAVPYNEQFF.

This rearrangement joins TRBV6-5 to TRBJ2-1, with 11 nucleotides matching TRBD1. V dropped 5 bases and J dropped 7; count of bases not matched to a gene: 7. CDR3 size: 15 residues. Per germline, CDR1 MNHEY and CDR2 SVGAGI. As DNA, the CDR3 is TGTGCCAGCAGTCCCTCCGGGACAGGGGGTAATGAGCAGTTCTTC. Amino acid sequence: CASSPSGTGGNEQFF.

CDR3 region: CASSPRTERGTGELFF. The CDR3 DNA is TGTGCCAGCAGCCCGAGGACCGAGCGGGGCACCGGGGAGCTGTTTTTT. The V and J genes are TRBV11-2 and TRBJ2-2, with 7 bases that match TRBD2. CDR1 and CDR2 from the germline V gene are SGHAT and FQNNGV. The CDR3 contains 16 residues. V was pared by 5 bases and J by 4 bases, with 10 bases of the junction left unmatched.

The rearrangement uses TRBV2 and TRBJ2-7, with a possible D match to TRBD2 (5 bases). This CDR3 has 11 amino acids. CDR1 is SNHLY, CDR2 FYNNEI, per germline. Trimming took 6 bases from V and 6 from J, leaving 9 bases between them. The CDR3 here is CASSLGSEQYF. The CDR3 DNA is TGTGCCAGCAGCCTAGGGAGCGAGCAGTACTTC.

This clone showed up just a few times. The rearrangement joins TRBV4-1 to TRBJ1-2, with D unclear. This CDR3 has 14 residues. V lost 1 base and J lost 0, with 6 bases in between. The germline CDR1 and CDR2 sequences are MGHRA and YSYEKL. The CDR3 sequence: CASSQGEANYGYTF. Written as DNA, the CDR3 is TGCGCCAGCAGCCAAGGGGAAGCTAACTATGGCTACACCTTC.

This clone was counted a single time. The CDR3 DNA is TGTGCCAGCAGCTTAATGCCGTACACAGATACGCAGTATTTT. Protein product: CASSLMPYTDTQYF. This chain joins TRBV7-3 and TRBJ2-3, with no clear D. Per germline, CDR1 SGHTA and CDR2 FQGTGA. Trimming shortened V by 1 base and J by 2 bases, and 7 bases separated the two germline ends. This CDR3 is built from 14 residues.

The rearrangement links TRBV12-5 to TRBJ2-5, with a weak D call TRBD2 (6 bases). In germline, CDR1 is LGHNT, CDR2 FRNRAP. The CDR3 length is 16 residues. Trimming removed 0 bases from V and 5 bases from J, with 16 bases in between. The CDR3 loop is CASGLVRPGSRETQYF. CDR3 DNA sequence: TGTGCTAGTGGTTTGGTTCGCCCCGGGAGCAGGGAGACCCAGTACTTC.

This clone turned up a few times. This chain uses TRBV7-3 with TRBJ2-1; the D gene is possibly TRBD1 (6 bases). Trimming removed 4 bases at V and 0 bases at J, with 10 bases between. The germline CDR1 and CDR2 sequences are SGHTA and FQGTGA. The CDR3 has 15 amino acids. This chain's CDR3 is CASSSVTGSYNEQFF. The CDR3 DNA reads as TGTGCCAGCAGCTCCGTGACAGGCTCCTACAATGAGCAGTTCTTC.

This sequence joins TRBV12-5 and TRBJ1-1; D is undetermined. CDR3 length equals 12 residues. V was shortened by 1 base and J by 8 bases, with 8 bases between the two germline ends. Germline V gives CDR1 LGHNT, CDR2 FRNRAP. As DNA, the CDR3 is TGTGCTAGTGGTTTGGAGATACGGGAAGCTTTCTTT. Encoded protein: CASGLEIREAFF.

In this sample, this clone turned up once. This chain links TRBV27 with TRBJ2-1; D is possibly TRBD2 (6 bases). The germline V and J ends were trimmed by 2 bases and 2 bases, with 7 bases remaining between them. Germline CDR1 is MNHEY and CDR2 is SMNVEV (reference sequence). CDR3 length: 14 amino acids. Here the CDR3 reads CASSLGGAYNEQFF. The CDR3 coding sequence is TGTGCCAGCAGTTTAGGCGGGGCCTACAATGAGCAGTTCTTC.

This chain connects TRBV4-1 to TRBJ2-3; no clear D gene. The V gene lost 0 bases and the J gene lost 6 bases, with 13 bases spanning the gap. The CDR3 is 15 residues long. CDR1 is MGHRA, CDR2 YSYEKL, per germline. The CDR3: CASSQEGLPGDTQYF. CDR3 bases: TGCGCCAGCAGCCAAGAAGGCCTCCCCGGGGATACGCAGTATTTT.

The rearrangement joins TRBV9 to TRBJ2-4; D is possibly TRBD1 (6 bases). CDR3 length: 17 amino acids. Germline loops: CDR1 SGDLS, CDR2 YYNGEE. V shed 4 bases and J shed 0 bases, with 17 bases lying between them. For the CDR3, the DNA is TGTGCCAGCAGCCCCCGGACAGACCTTCTAGCCAAAAACATTCAGTACTTC. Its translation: CASSPRTDLLAKNIQYF.

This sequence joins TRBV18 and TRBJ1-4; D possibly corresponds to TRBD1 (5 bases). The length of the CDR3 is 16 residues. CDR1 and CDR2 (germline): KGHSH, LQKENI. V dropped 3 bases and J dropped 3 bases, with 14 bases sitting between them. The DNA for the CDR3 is TGTGCCAGCTCACCCGGGACTGAAGTACCTAATGAAAAACTGTTTTTT. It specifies CASSPGTEVPNEKLFF.

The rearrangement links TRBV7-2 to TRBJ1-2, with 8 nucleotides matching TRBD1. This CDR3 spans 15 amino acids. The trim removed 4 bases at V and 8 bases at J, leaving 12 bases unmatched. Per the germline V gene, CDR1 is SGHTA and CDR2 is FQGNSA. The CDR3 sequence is CASSSGADRAYGYTF. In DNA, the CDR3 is TGTGCCAGCAGCTCGGGGGCGGACAGGGCCTACGGCTACACCTTC. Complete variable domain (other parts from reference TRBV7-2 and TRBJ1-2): GAGVSQSPSNKVTEKGKDVELRCDPISGHTALYWYRQSLGQGLEFLIYFQGNSAPDKSGLPSDRFSAERTGGSVSTLTIQRTQQEDSAVYLCASSSGADRAYGYTFGSGTRLTVV.

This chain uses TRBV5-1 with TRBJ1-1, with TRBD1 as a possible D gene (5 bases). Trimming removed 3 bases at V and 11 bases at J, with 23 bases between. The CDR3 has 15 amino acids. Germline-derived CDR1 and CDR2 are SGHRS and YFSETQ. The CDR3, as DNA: TGCGCCAGCAGCTCGTCCGCTGGGGGAACCCTCCAGGCTTTCTTT. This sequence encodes CASSSSAGGTLQAFF.